Listed below are T cell receptor beta chains from one sample, sequenced in a study of blood T cell repertoires in COVID-19. Some clones are missing from TCRdb's copy, which holds only in-frame ones; the method was immunoSEQ multiplex PCR. The sample lists some 90,000 clones; 80% to 95% were seen once. The sequenced material came from peripheral blood. The receptor set was obtained from a woman between 50 and 59 years old in a cohort sampled during active COVID-19. CDR3s include the opening cysteine and the closing phenylalanine or tryptophan.

J gene	V gene	CDR3 protein
TRBJ2-7	TRBV23-1	CASSQSGHYEQYF
TRBJ2-2	TRBV27	CASSILTGELFF
TRBJ2-7	TRBV28	CASILTGGAYEQYF
TRBJ1-1	TRBV19	CASSDRGRNTEAFF
TRBJ2-5	TRBV13	CASSLGWGQGGTQYF
TRBJ2-2	TRBV27	CASSLEAGVGTGELFF
TRBJ1-6	TRBV24-1	CATSDFIGVGNSPLHF
TRBJ2-4	TRBV6-5	CASRLKLAGRQYF
TRBJ2-1	TRBV28	CASSLWGSGRTYNEQFF
TRBJ1-1	TRBV2	CASRGTGRTEAFF
TRBJ2-7	TRBV4-1	CASSQGIRTSASYEQYF
TRBJ2-1	TRBV10-2	CASRQGRLAGESWRYNEQFF
TRBJ1-1	TRBV11-2	CASSRGLGNTEAFF
TRBJ1-4	TRBV5-4	CASSSAGTGGAGRRKLFF
TRBJ1-6	TRBV4-1	CASSHNRGEINSPLHF
TRBJ2-5	TRBV11-2	CASSLPHWTDQETQYF
TRBJ2-7	TRBV7-8	CASSLGTSGKYEQYF
TRBJ2-5	TRBV18	CASSRTSGRSETQYF
TRBJ2-3	TRBV5-8	CASSWGPLGRDTQYF
TRBJ1-1	TRBV3-1/TRBV3-2	CASSQASEAFF
TRBJ1-2	TRBV14	CASSQSSWGRSWGYTF
TRBJ1-1	TRBV6-5	CASSPTGVEAFF
TRBJ2-7	TRBV7-9	CASSGRDRGYYEQYF
TRBJ2-7	TRBV6-5	CASSWSGVYSYEQYF
TRBJ1-4	TRBV10-3	CAISAMGQNEKLFF
TRBJ1-4	TRBV5-4	CASSADRGNNEKLFF
TRBJ1-2	TRBV30	CAWSVKGANYGYTF
TRBJ2-1	TRBV7-9	CASKQEYEQFF
TRBJ1-5	TRBV6-5	CASRVRSNQPQHF
TRBJ1-2	TRBV6-1	CASSEPLGYTF
TRBJ2-5	TRBV5-1	CASSLGGLAVETQYF
TRBJ2-5	TRBV6-5	CASSLRTGWNQETQYF
TRBJ2-5	TRBV11-3	CASSPGQGRQETQYF
TRBJ1-5	TRBV19	CASSILTDWGNQPQHF
TRBJ1-2	TRBV7-2	CASSLALTGWDGYTF
TRBJ2-3	TRBV5-5	CASSLGSGADTQYF
TRBJ1-2	TRBV7-9	CASSLLQAYNYGYTF
TRBJ1-2	TRBV6-6	CASSYYGVNYGYTF
TRBJ1-1	TRBV30	CAWSARQLMNTEAFF
TRBJ2-3	TRBV28	CASSTGQGAGF
TRBJ2-7	TRBV21-1	CASSKSGRRREQYF
TRBJ2-7	TRBV7-9	CASSLSGGGSYEQYF
TRBJ2-7	TRBV6-5	CASSTRQGHEQYF